The 8 T cell receptor beta chains below were found in one sample sequenced in a study of blood T cells in healthy people across ages. A second PCR of roughly 7 to 11 cycles used a sample-barcoded 5' primer and a J-beta primer mix. TCRdb reprocessed the 5' RACE reads via MiXCR and lists one record per CDR3 protein. The table includes 1.5 million to 2 million distinct CDR3 sequences, 40% to 55% detected once. Sequenced input: blood. These receptors all stem from a woman between 40 and 55 years old in good health.

This chain links TRBV28 with TRBJ2-1; D may be TRBD2 (7 bases). The CDR3 consists of 15 residues. The germline V gene encodes CDR1 MDHEN and CDR2 SYDVKM. Trimming left V 7 bases short and J 7 bases short, with 20 bases between. The CDR3 here is CASMEGGKRSNEQFF. CDR3 bases: TGTGCCAGCATGGAGGGGGGGAAGCGCTCTAATGAGCAGTTCTTC. Full variable domain (missing parts from reference TRBV28 and TRBJ2-1): DVKVTQSSRYLVKRTGEKVFLECVQDMDHENMFWYRQDPGLGLRLIYFSYDVKMKEKGDIPEGYSVSREKKERFSLILESASTNQTSMYLCASMEGGKRSNEQFFGPGTRLTVL.

The V gene is TRBV16, the J gene TRBJ2-1, with TRBD1 matching 7 bases. Trimming took 0 bases from V and 9 from J; bases not matched to a gene: 8. The CDR3 is 15 residues long. Germline lookup yields CDR1 KGHSY and CDR2 FQNENV. CDR3: CASSQSDRGRREQFF. CDR3 coding DNA: TGTGCCAGCAGCCAATCGGATAGGGGGCGACGTGAGCAGTTCTTC.

This clonotype turned up a few times. The rearrangement uses TRBV13 and TRBJ2-1, with D perhaps matching TRBD1 (6 bases). The ends were cut back, 4 bases at V and 6 bases at J, with 25 bases in the middle. This CDR3 has 18 residues. Germline CDR1 reads PRHDT; CDR2 reads FYEKMQ (reference sequence). The CDR3 here is CASSSSTLLQGVGNEQFF. CDR3 DNA sequence: TGTGCCAGCAGCTCCTCAACGCTCCTACAGGGTGTTGGCAATGAGCAGTTCTTC.

The rearrangement uses TRBV24-1 and TRBJ2-1; no reliable D call. This CDR3 contains 16 residues. Trimming stripped 3 bases from V and 4 bases from J, with 15 bases between. Germline values: CDR1 KGHDR, CDR2 SFDVKD. The CDR3 nucleotides are TGTGCCACCAGTGATGGACGGCCAGTCAGTTACAATGAGCAGTTCTTC. Translating gives CATSDGRPVSYNEQFF.

This clonotype showed up many times. The chain uses TRBV10-3 and TRBJ2-5, with D unclear. The CDR3 spans 13 residues. In germline, CDR1 is ENHRY, CDR2 SYGVKD. V lost 0 bases to trimming and J lost 4 bases, with 6 bases between them. CDR3 sequence: CAISESEVETQYF. Written as DNA, the CDR3 is TGTGCCATCAGTGAGTCTGAGGTAGAGACCCAGTACTTC.

The chain uses TRBV6-6 and TRBJ2-5, with D possibly TRBD1 on 5 matching bases. The CDR3 sequence is 14 residues long. V lost 7 bases and J 5 bases, leaving 17 bases between the germline ends. Germline CDR1 is MNHNY and CDR2 is SVGAGI (reference sequence). The CDR3 nucleotides read TGTGCCAGCATAGAGCTAGTCCACAGGGAGACCCAGTACTTC. Translated: CASIELVHRETQYF.

The V call is TRBV6-1, the J call TRBJ1-5; D not resolved. CDR1 is MNHNS and CDR2 is SASEGT in the germline V gene. V was clipped by 6 bases and J by 5 bases, with 23 bases between them. The CDR3 totals 17 residues. CDR3 protein: CASSRGRALTGDQPQHF. In DNA, the CDR3 is TGTGCCAGCAGCCGGGGAAGGGCCCTTACTGGTGATCAGCCCCAGCATTTT.

The rearrangement links TRBV7-9 to TRBJ1-2; D unclear. The germline V and J ends were trimmed by 5 bases and 3 bases, with 19 bases remaining between them. The CDR3 consists of 16 residues. Germline V gene sequence: CDR1 SEHNR, CDR2 FQNEAQ (reference sequence). CDR3 nucleotide sequence: TGTGCCAGCAGCACATCGGACGCCGGCAACCACTATGGCTACACCTTC. This codes for CASSTSDAGNHYGYTF.